The 12 T cell receptor beta chains below all came from one sample that was sequenced in a study of blood T cell repertoires in COVID-19. Measured with immunoSEQ multiplex PCR; TCRdb has only the in-frame clones, and not every one. The sample contains about 320,000 clones, approximately 88% of which appear only once. The sample consisted of peripheral blood. The receptors stem from a man aged 18 to 29 who had recovered from COVID-19.

This sequence joins TRBV30 and TRBJ1-1; a weak D match, TRBD1 (6 bases). The germline gives CDR1 GTSNPN, CDR2 SVGIG (reference sequence). The CDR3 consists of 13 residues. V lost 2 bases, J lost 7 bases, and 14 bases lay in between. CDR3 loop: CAWSHRERGEAFF. The CDR3 DNA sequence: TGTGCCTGGAGTCACAGGGAAAGGGGTGAAGCTTTCTTT.

The chain employs TRBV27 and TRBJ2-7; tentative D call: TRBD1 (7 bases). V shed 6 bases and J shed 0 bases, with 18 bases lying between them. The germline CDR1 and CDR2 sequences are MNHEY and SMNVEV (reference sequence). The CDR3 is 16 residues long. The CDR3 DNA reads TGTGCCAGCAGGACTCAGGGGGGCCCCCTCTCCTACGAGCAGTACTTC. Amino acid sequence: CASRTQGGPLSYEQYF.

The V gene is TRBV27, the J gene TRBJ1-1; 7 nucleotides line up with TRBD1. Germline V gene data show CDR1 as MNHEY and CDR2 as SMNVEV (reference sequence). The CDR3 runs to 16 residues. The V gene end was trimmed by 4 bases and the J gene end by 1 base; junction bases not matched to a gene: 9. The CDR3, as DNA: TGTGCCAGCAGTTCTCTACCCCGGGACAGGAACACTGAAGCTTTCTTT. It encodes CASSSLPRDRNTEAFF.

V gene TRBV5-1 combines with J gene TRBJ2-5; D ambiguous. There are 14 residues in the CDR3. Trimming cost V 0 bases and J 2 bases, with 8 bases left between them. CDR1 SGHRS and CDR2 YFSETQ come from the germline V gene. This chain's CDR3 is CASSLVELQETQYF. Here the CDR3 DNA reads TGCGCCAGCAGCTTGGTTGAACTGCAAGAGACCCAGTACTTC.

The chain has TRBV9 and TRBJ2-1, with D possibly TRBD2 on 6 matching bases. Germline V gene sequence: CDR1 SGDLS, CDR2 YYNGEE. The CDR3 runs to 15 residues. V gave up 4 bases and J gave up 2 bases, with 13 bases separating them. The CDR3 here is CASSLGGLPYNEQFF. The CDR3 nucleotides are TGTGCCAGCAGCCTGGGCGGACTACCCTACAATGAGCAGTTCTTC.

The CDR3 DNA reads as TGTGCCAGCAGTAATGGTGGTTTGGGGCGTCATGGCTACACCTTC. Translated, it gives CASSNGGLGRHGYTF. The chain couples TRBV27 to TRBJ1-2, with a weak D call TRBD1 (5 bases). The CDR3 extends over 15 amino acids. In germline, CDR1 is MNHEY, CDR2 SMNVEV (reference sequence). The germline V and J ends were trimmed by 5 bases and 6 bases, with 19 bases remaining between them.

The V and J genes are TRBV7-2 and TRBJ2-1, with 11 bases fitting TRBD2. The germline CDR1 and CDR2 sequences are SGHTA and FQGNSA. The CDR3 loop spans 16 amino acids. The V and J ends lost 3 bases and 4 bases, in that order; junction bases with no gene match: 5. Here the CDR3 reads CASSLSGTSGYNEQFF. In DNA form, the CDR3 reads TGTGCCAGCAGCTTGAGTGGGACTAGCGGATACAATGAGCAGTTCTTC.

V is TRBV25-1 and J is TRBJ2-1, with TRBD1 matching over 8 bases. Unmatched junction bases numbered 15, after V lost 3 bases and J lost 8 bases. The CDR3 contains 17 residues. CDR1 is MGHDK, CDR2 SYGVNS, per germline. The CDR3 DNA follows: TGTGCCAGCAGTGACCTTAGGATGAGGACAGGGTTCGATGAGCAGTTCTTC. This encodes CASSDLRMRTGFDEQFF.

This chain joins TRBV20-1 and TRBJ1-1, with TRBD1 matching over 7 bases. With V trimmed by 3 bases and J by 2 bases, 6 bases remained unmatched. Germline CDR1 and CDR2: DFQATT and SNEGSKA (reference sequence). The CDR3 length is 14 residues. As DNA, the CDR3 is TGCAGTGCTAGTCTGGGACAGAGCAACACTGAAGCTTTCTTT. The encoded protein is CSASLGQSNTEAFF.

V is TRBV21-1 and J is TRBJ1-5; no DNA check was done on the table's D call, TRBD1. TRBV21-1 is described as a pseudogene. This CDR3 is built from 17 residues. The CDR3 coding sequence is TGTGCCAGCAGCAAAAGGTTTCGAGGACAGGGGAATCAGCCCCAGCATTTT. Amino acids: CASSKRFRGQGNQPQHF.

The V gene is TRBV7-2, the J gene TRBJ2-7; TRBD2 matches 10 bases. The CDR3 has 15 residues. Germline CDR1 SGHTA, CDR2 FQGNSA. V was clipped by 5 bases and J by 2 bases; unmatched bases: 6. This chain's CDR3 is CASSTRTSGTYEQYF. In nucleotides, the CDR3 is TGTGCCAGCAGCACCCGGACTAGCGGTACCTACGAGCAGTACTTC. The full variable domain, completed using reference TRBV7-2 and TRBJ2-7, is GAGVSQSPSNKVTEKGKDVELRCDPISGHTALYWYRQSLGQGLEFLIYFQGNSAPDKSGLPSDRFSAERTGGSVSTLTIQRTQQEDSAVYLCASSTRTSGTYEQYFGPGTRLTVT.

The table lists this clone with a few counts. This sequence joins TRBV18 and TRBJ2-5; possibly TRBD2 for D (6 bases). V lost 3 bases and J 4 bases, leaving 6 bases between the germline ends. The length of the CDR3 is 12 residues. Germline V gene lookup returns CDR1 KGHSH and CDR2 LQKENI. CDR3 coding DNA: TGTGCCAGCTCACCGGGGGGAGAGACCCAGTACTTC. Translating gives CASSPGGETQYF.